Following are 23 T cell receptor beta chains from one sample sequenced in a study of metastatic and nonmetastatic thyroid tumors. Before thyroid surgery, none of the patients had received any treatment. From the PCR reads, TCRdb re-called clones with MiXCR. Altogether about 40,000 clones are present, over 9.5% being singletons, with the ten largest covering roughly 25%. Sequencing was carried out using blood. All receptors derive from a female donor with papillary thyroid cancer or a benign thyroid nodule (not recorded which). Some clones in this sample may be carry-over from other donors' samples.

The table lists this clone with many counts. The V call is TRBV6-1, the J call TRBJ2-5, with D perhaps TRBD1 (6 bases). The CDR3 runs 15 residues. Trimming took 7 bases from V and 3 from J, leaving 18 bases between them. Germline CDR1 reads MNHNS; CDR2 reads SASEGT. The CDR3 here is CASNPGDTSKETQYF. In DNA, the CDR3 is TGTGCCAGCAATCCCGGGGACACCTCGAAAGAGACCCAGTACTTC.

This clone was observed a few times. The rearrangement uses TRBV28 and TRBJ1-5; D perhaps matches TRBD1 (5 bases). Germline V gene data show CDR1 as MDHEN and CDR2 as SYDVKM. Between the trimmed V and J ends, which lost 10 bases and 7 bases, there was a span of 23 bases. CDR3 length equals 15 residues. In DNA, the CDR3 is TGTGCCACCAGCCTCACCCAGGGTTTCTGGCAGCCCCAGCATTTT. Residues: CATSLTQGFWQPQHF.

This clone was seen repeatedly, ten times or more. V is TRBV6-1 and J is TRBJ2-5, with 7 bases lining up with TRBD2. This CDR3 region has 14 residues. Germline CDR1 is MNHNS and CDR2 is SASEGT. J was trimmed by 2 bases and V by 6 bases; bases with no gene match: 6. Here the CDR3 reads CASRLGGGQETQYF. The CDR3 DNA follows: TGTGCCAGCAGATTGGGGGGGGGACAAGAGACCCAGTACTTC.

This rearrangement joins TRBV11-2 to TRBJ2-3, with D unclear. Germline V lookup: CDR1 SGHAT, CDR2 FQNNGV. There are 15 residues in the CDR3. V was pared by 5 bases and J by 4 bases, with 16 bases between. The CDR3 DNA is TGTGCCAGCAGCCCCGACCCGAGACGTGCAGATACGCAGTATTTT. Its translation is CASSPDPRRADTQYF.

This clone was detected many times. The genes are TRBV25-1 and TRBJ2-5; 9 positions match TRBD2. CDR1 is MGHDK, CDR2 SYGVNS, per germline. This CDR3 has 16 residues. The V segment lost 5 bases and the J segment 1 base; nucleotides outside the gene matches: 8. Here the CDR3 DNA reads TGTGCCAGCAGTCCGACGACTAGCGGAACCCAAGAGACCCAGTACTTC. Translating it yields CASSPTTSGTQETQYF.

The rearrangement uses TRBV12-3 or TRBV12-4 and TRBJ2-7; no reliable D call. CDR3 length equals 14 residues. V was shortened by 3 bases and J by 7 bases, with 16 bases between the two germline ends. CDR3 DNA sequence: TGTGCCAGCAGTTTTCTAGTGCAGGTTAGAGAGCAGTACTTC. Translation: CASSFLVQVREQYF.

This clone was recorded many times. This chain connects TRBV20-1 to TRBJ1-5; a possible D gene is TRBD1 (5 bases). Trimming pared 3 bases from V and 7 bases from J, leaving 19 bases between. The CDR3 loop spans 15 amino acids. The V gene's germline CDR1 is DFQATT and CDR2 SNEGSKA (reference sequence). CDR3: CSASPRSGFGQPQHF. DNA for the CDR3: TGCAGTGCTAGTCCCCGATCAGGGTTTGGGCAGCCCCAGCATTTT.

This clone has a count of ten or more. CDR3 in amino acids: CASSLVWGARTEAFF. The CDR3 DNA reads TGTGCCAGCAGCTTAGTCTGGGGGGCTCGCACTGAAGCTTTCTTT. This chain links TRBV7-8 with TRBJ1-1, with D tentatively TRBD1 (6 bases). V was shortened by 1 base and J by 4 bases, with 13 bases between the two germline ends. Per germline, CDR1 SGHVS and CDR2 FQNEAQ. CDR3 length: 15 residues.

This clone showed up many times. V is TRBV7-2 and J is TRBJ2-7; TRBD2 matches 9 bases. V shed 5 bases and J 3 bases; nucleotides not matched to a gene: 5. The CDR3 spans 14 residues. CDR1 and CDR2 from the germline V gene are SGHTA and FQGNSA. CDR3 protein: CASSRGLAGYEQYF. As DNA, the CDR3 is TGTGCCAGCAGCCGGGGACTAGCTGGCTACGAGCAGTACTTC.

V usage is TRBV28 and J usage is TRBJ2-7; TRBD1 agrees at 8 bases. From germline, CDR1 is MDHEN and CDR2 SYDVKM. The CDR3 sequence is 13 residues long. Germline trimming cut 4 bases from V and 3 bases from J; bases unmatched to any gene: 2. The CDR3 DNA reads TGTGCCAGCAGTTACAGGGGGGTCTACGAGCAGTACTTC. Its protein is CASSYRGVYEQYF.

This clone was seen repeatedly, ten times or more. V gene TRBV2 combines with J gene TRBJ1-4; D remains ambiguous. This CDR3 contains 14 residues. Trimming stripped 2 bases from V and 4 bases from J, with 8 bases between. Germline CDR1 and CDR2: SNHLY and FYNNEI. The CDR3 DNA is TGTGCCAGCAGTGAACCCAGCAGTAATGAAAAACTGTTTTTT. Protein sequence: CASSEPSSNEKLFF.

About this clone: A much larger clone is a single base away; this may be a read error. The rearrangement uses TRBV7-9 and TRBJ2-5; 11 bases align to TRBD2. Germline CDR1 SEHNR, CDR2 FQNEAQ (reference sequence). CDR3 length equals 14 residues. The CDR3 coding sequence is TGTGCCAGCAGCCTACTAGCGGGAGAGGAGACCAAGTACTTC. This codes for CASSLLAGEETKYF. The variable domain in full, with the rest retrieved from reference TRBV7-9 and TRBJ2-5, is DTGVSQNPRHKITKRGQNVTFRCDPISEHNRLYWYRQTLGQGPEFLTYFQNEAQLEKSRLLSDRFSAERPKGSFSTLEIQRTEQGDSAMYLCASSLLAGEETKYFGPGTRLLVL.

This clone was counted ten times or more. A much larger clone differs by one base, so this may be a read error. The missing conserved phenylalanine or tryptophan at the end of this CDR3 makes a read error likely. The chain is built from TRBV20-1 and TRBJ2-1; perhaps TRBD2 as D (6 bases). Germline loops: CDR1 DFQATT, CDR2 SNEGSKA (reference sequence). Trimming took off 2 bases at V and 1 base at J, with 9 bases between the two ends. This CDR3 has 14 residues. The CDR3 loop reads CSARLARSYNEQFL. The DNA for the CDR3 is TGCAGTGCTAGACTAGCGAGGTCCTACAATGAGCAGTTCCTC.

This clone occurred many times. The V and J genes are TRBV4-3 and TRBJ1-1, with D uncertain. CDR1 is LGHNA and CDR2 is YSLEER in the germline V gene. V lost 3 bases and J 0 bases, leaving 8 bases between the germline ends. The length of the CDR3 is 14 residues. The CDR3 nucleotides are TGCGCCAGCAGCCAGGGATCAATGAACACTGAAGCTTTCTTT. It specifies CASSQGSMNTEAFF.

To note about this clone: This likely comes from a read error, as the CDR3 has no conserved phenylalanine or tryptophan at its end. The limits of the CDR3 on the DNA are not certain, so only TCRdb's listed CDR3 is given. Here the CDR3 reads CASSLGLAG. The J gene is TRBJ1-5, the V gene TRBV7-3. The CDR3 is 9 amino acids long, termini counted. The V gene's germline CDR1 is SGHTA and CDR2 FQGTGA.

The CDR3 bases are TGCGCCAGCAGGGCCAGAGAGAATTCACCCCTCCACTTT. As protein: CASRARENSPLHF. V usage is TRBV10-1 and J usage is TRBJ1-6; D is unclear. CDR3 length equals 13 residues. The germline CDR1 and CDR2 sequences are WNHNN and SYGVQD (reference sequence). V was shortened by 6 bases and J by 7 bases, with 10 bases between the two germline ends.

This clone was recorded at least ten times. The chain combines TRBV6-6 with TRBJ2-6, with D tentatively TRBD2 (5 bases). CDR1 and CDR2 from the germline V gene are MNHNY and SVGAGI (reference sequence). The CDR3 length is 16 residues. Trimming shortened V by 2 bases and J by 2 bases, and 10 bases separated the two germline ends. The CDR3 region has the DNA TGTGCCAGCAGTTACGGCCCGAGGGCTGGGGCCAACGTCCTGACTTTC. Translating it yields CASSYGPRAGANVLTF.

Worth noting for this clone: Compared with germline, one end of the junction differs, possibly owing to a read error. As DNA, the CDR3 is TGTGCCAGCAGGGAAGGAAGACAGGGGAGAGACAATCAGCCCCAGCATTTT. Amino acids: CASREGRQGRDNQPQHF. The J gene is TRBJ1-5, the V gene TRBV2; 8 nucleotides line up with TRBD1. Germline V gene data show CDR1 as SNHLY and CDR2 as FYNNEI. The CDR3 sequence is 17 residues long.

The V gene is TRBV15, the J gene TRBJ2-3, with TRBD2 matching over 10 bases. V was clipped by 5 bases and J by 5 bases; unmatched bases: 7. This CDR3 has 15 residues. Germline CDR1 reads LNHNV; CDR2 reads YYDKDF (reference sequence). Here the CDR3 DNA reads TGTGCCACCAGCTCAACTAGCGGGATTTTAGATACGCAGTATTTT. It specifies CATSSTSGILDTQYF.

This clone was found many times. This chain joins TRBV28 and TRBJ2-7; D not resolved. Per the germline V gene, CDR1 is MDHEN and CDR2 is SYDVKM. V was shortened by 6 bases and J by 2 bases, with 8 bases between the two germline ends. CDR3 length: 12 amino acids. CDR3 sequence reads: CASSSYTYEQYF. The DNA of the CDR3 is TGTGCCAGCAGCTCCTACACCTACGAGCAGTACTTC.

This clone was detected many times. The V call is TRBV19, the J call TRBJ1-1; 7 bases agree with TRBD1. The CDR3 totals 13 residues. Germline trimming cut 4 bases from V and 5 bases from J; bases unmatched to any gene: 4. Per the germline V gene, CDR1 is LNHDA and CDR2 is SQIVND (reference sequence). The CDR3 DNA reads as TGTGCCAGTAGTAAGACAGGGAGGACTGAAGCTTTCTTT. Its translation is CASSKTGRTEAFF.

This clone came up many times. The chain carries TRBV3-1 and TRBJ2-5; D uncertain. Germline loops: CDR1 LGHDT, CDR2 YNNKEL (reference sequence). Trimming shortened V by 1 base and J by 1 base, and 1 base separated the two germline ends. This CDR3 has 12 residues. The CDR3 loop reads CASSQGQETQYF. CDR3 sequence (DNA): TGTGCCAGCAGCCAAGGCCAAGAGACCCAGTACTTC.

This clone has a count of ten or more. The chain links TRBV30 to TRBJ2-7, with 8 bases fitting TRBD2. The CDR3 totals 15 residues. V trimming: 0 bases; J trimming: 2 bases; junction bases outside the gene matches: 6. The germline gives CDR1 GTSNPN, CDR2 SVGIG (reference sequence). The DNA of the CDR3 is TGTGCCTGGAGTGTATGGGGTAGCGGGGCCTACGAGCAGTACTTC. This encodes CAWSVWGSGAYEQYF.